Each of the 25 T cell receptor beta chains below was sequenced from the same sample in a study of vaccination and CD4 T cells after COVID-19. CD4+ T cells that had been cultured provided DNA sequenced with the Oncomine TCR Beta short-read assay. In TCRdb, the PCR reads were re-called with MiXCR into one record per CDR3 protein. The sample includes over 9,000 distinct CDR3 sequences, roughly 55% of them seen just once. The treatment: approximately nine-day PBMC culture with coronavirus spike peptide pools or control peptides (ViraFEST assay). These TCRs are of unknown antigen specificity. The sample consisted of CD4+ T cells from blood, cultured in vitro. These receptors were taken from a human donor who had recovered from COVID-19.

The CDR3 sequence is CASSLAGGGMAFF. CDR3 sequence (DNA): TGTGCCAGCAGCTTAGCTGGGGGCGGTATGGCTTTCTTT. The J gene is TRBJ1-1, the V gene TRBV7-9; the D gene is possibly TRBD1 (6 bases). Germline V gene sequence: CDR1 SEHNR, CDR2 FQNEAQ (reference sequence). The CDR3 consists of 13 residues. V lost 0 bases, J lost 11 bases, and 13 bases lay in between. Filled out from reference TRBV7-9 and TRBJ1-1, the complete variable domain reads DTGVSQNPRHKITKRGQNVTFRCDPISEHNRLYWYRQTLGQGPEFLTYFQNEAQLEKSRLLSDRFSAERPKGSFSTLEIQRTEQGDSAMYLCASSLAGGGMAFFGQGTRLTVV.

The V and J genes are TRBV10-2 and TRBJ2-3, with D possibly being TRBD2 (6 bases). CDR1 and CDR2 (germline): WSHSY, SAAADI. This CDR3 contains 15 residues. Deletions cut 7 bases from V and 2 bases from J, with 16 bases between. CDR3 nucleotide sequence: TGCGCCAGCAAGGAGGGACCGACCTACACAGATACGCAGTATTTT. As protein: CASKEGPTYTDTQYF.

V and J are TRBV7-2 and TRBJ2-2, with 10 nucleotides matching TRBD2. In germline, CDR1 is SGHTA, CDR2 FQGNSA. The CDR3 runs to 17 residues. Germline trimming cut 2 bases from V and 4 bases from J; bases unmatched to any gene: 7. CDR3 loop: CASSLYPSGGLTGELFF. CDR3 bases: TGTGCCAGCAGCTTATACCCTAGCGGGGGCCTCACCGGGGAGCTGTTTTTT.

The chain couples TRBV11-2 to TRBJ2-2; D ambiguous. The V gene lost 2 bases and the J gene lost 5 bases, with 12 bases spanning the gap. Looked up from germline, CDR1 is SGHAT and CDR2 is FQNNGV. The CDR3 is 15 amino acids. The CDR3 loop reads CASSLSPSYTGELFF. For the CDR3, the DNA is TGTGCCAGCAGCTTATCCCCATCCTATACCGGGGAGCTGTTTTTT.

The V and J genes are TRBV5-1 and TRBJ2-7; the D gene is possibly TRBD1 (7 bases). The CDR3 has 15 amino acids. Trimming took off 2 bases at V and 5 bases at J, with 17 bases between the two ends. Germline V gene data show CDR1 as SGHRS and CDR2 as YFSETQ. In DNA form, the CDR3 reads TGCGCCAGCAGCTTATCGAGCAGGGGGGAGAACGAGCAGTACTTC. Translated: CASSLSSRGENEQYF.

This chain uses TRBV6-1 with TRBJ1-2; D gene ambiguous. V was cut by 6 bases and J by 1 base, with 9 bases left in between. CDR1 is MNHNS and CDR2 is SASEGT in the germline V gene. This CDR3 comprises 13 residues. The CDR3 here is CASRFGGNYGYTF. DNA of the CDR3: TGTGCCAGCAGATTCGGCGGTAACTATGGCTACACCTTC.

This clonotype has more than one count but fewer than ten. The chain couples TRBV20-1 to TRBJ2-1; TRBD2 agrees at 9 bases. The germline V gene encodes CDR1 DFQATT and CDR2 SNEGSKA (reference sequence). J was trimmed by 4 bases and V by 5 bases; bases with no gene match: 6. The CDR3 consists of 14 residues. The CDR3 sequence: CSAGRTSAYNEQFF. CDR3 nucleotides: TGCAGTGCTGGAAGGACTAGCGCGTACAATGAGCAGTTCTTC.

The V call is TRBV6-4, the J call TRBJ2-3, with TRBD2 matching over 9 bases. The germline gives CDR1 MRHNA, CDR2 SNTAGT. CDR3 length equals 15 residues. Trimming took 5 bases from V and 0 from J; bases not matched to a gene: 3. CDR3 in DNA: TGTGCCAGCAGTCAAACTAGCGGGAGCACAGATACGCAGTATTTT. It encodes CASSQTSGSTDTQYF.

V gene TRBV19 combines with J gene TRBJ2-1, with TRBD2 identical over 11 bases. CDR1 LNHDA and CDR2 SQIVND come from the germline V gene (reference sequence). The ends lost 4 bases at V and 4 bases at J; junction bases unmatched: 3. The CDR3 extends over 15 amino acids. DNA for the CDR3: TGTGCCAGTAGTACCCTAGCGGGGGGTTACAATGAGCAGTTCTTC. Translating it yields CASSTLAGGYNEQFF.

V and J are TRBV11-3 and TRBJ1-1; unclear D gene. The V gene's germline CDR1 is SGHNT and CDR2 YENEEA. CDR3 length: 12 residues. Trimming stripped 5 bases from V and 0 bases from J, with 4 bases between. The CDR3 protein is CASSPMNTEAFF. The CDR3 DNA follows: TGTGCCAGCAGCCCCATGAACACTGAAGCTTTCTTT.

This clonotype was observed a few times. The gene calls are TRBV7-9 and TRBJ1-3, with 7 bases that match TRBD1. The CDR3 totals 14 residues. CDR1 is SEHNR and CDR2 is FQNEAQ in the germline V gene (reference sequence). Unmatched junction bases numbered 3, after V lost 4 bases and J lost 3 bases. The CDR3 reads CASSSRQGGNTIYF. The CDR3 DNA reads as TGTGCCAGCAGCTCCCGACAGGGTGGAAACACCATATATTTT.

V and J are TRBV5-1 and TRBJ1-6; 7 positions match TRBD1. The CDR3 has 16 residues. Germline CDR1 reads SGHRS; CDR2 reads YFSETQ. V was clipped by 0 bases and J by 8 bases; unmatched bases: 8. The CDR3 DNA reads TGCGCCAGCAGCTTGGTAGGGGGCGAAGGGCATTCACCCCTCCACTTT. Amino acids: CASSLVGGEGHSPLHF.

This clonotype showed up just once. This chain links TRBV7-6 with TRBJ2-2; D is uncertain. Trimming took 7 bases from V and 0 from J, leaving 12 bases between them. Germline CDR1 reads SGHVS; CDR2 reads FNYEAQ. The CDR3 has 15 residues. CDR3 protein: CASTRLSANTGELFF. CDR3 sequence (DNA): TGTGCCAGCACCCGTCTATCCGCGAACACCGGGGAGCTGTTTTTT.

This rearrangement joins TRBV6-1 to TRBJ2-6; either TRBD1 or TRBD2 may supply D (7 bases each). The V end lost 6 bases, the J end lost 2 bases, and 11 bases lay between the germline ends. This CDR3 comprises 15 residues. Germline V gene data show CDR1 as MNHNS and CDR2 as SASEGT. CDR3 residues: CASSRGGAGANVLTF. The CDR3 DNA follows: TGTGCCAGCAGCAGGGGGGGAGCTGGGGCCAACGTCCTGACTTTC.

V is TRBV6-5 and J is TRBJ1-2; D might be TRBD1 (5 bases). Germline CDR1 MNHEY, CDR2 SVGAGI. V lost 3 bases, J lost 8 bases, and 22 bases lay in between. This CDR3 spans 16 amino acids. The CDR3, as DNA: TGTGCCAGCAGTTATGCGTCAGGGACGGGACCGGAAGGCTACACCTTC. This codes for CASSYASGTGPEGYTF.

The rearrangement links TRBV6-1 to TRBJ2-5; no firm D call. CDR1 and CDR2 from the germline V gene are MNHNS and SASEGT. V dropped 2 bases and J dropped 9 bases, with 16 bases sitting between them. This CDR3 is built from 14 residues. DNA of the CDR3: TGTGCCAGCAGTGAACGGACCGCCTCGGTGTCCCAGTACTTC. Its protein is CASSERTASVSQYF.

This clonotype appeared a few times. This chain connects TRBV20-1 to TRBJ2-5; D not certain. Germline CDR1 DFQATT, CDR2 SNEGSKA (reference sequence). This CDR3 is 11 amino acids long. V shed 4 bases and J shed 3 bases, with 6 bases lying between them. CDR3: CSAKTEETQYF. For the CDR3, the DNA is TGCAGTGCTAAAACCGAAGAGACCCAGTACTTC.

This clonotype was observed a few times. The J gene is TRBJ1-2, the V gene TRBV7-9; perhaps TRBD1 as D (5 bases). The V end lost 7 bases, the J end lost 0 bases, and 21 bases lay between the germline ends. The V gene's germline CDR1 is SEHNR and CDR2 FQNEAQ (reference sequence). This CDR3 is 17 amino acids long. CDR3 nucleotides: TGTGCCAGCACCTTGGGTTGGGACCGAGAAGCTAACTATGGCTACACCTTC. Translated, it gives CASTLGWDREANYGYTF.

This chain links TRBV12-3 or TRBV12-4 with TRBJ1-6; D not certain. This CDR3 region has 12 residues. The germline V and J ends were trimmed by 5 bases and 12 bases, with 11 bases remaining between them. The CDR3 spells CASSPGLVPLHF. In DNA form, the CDR3 reads TGTGCCAGCAGTCCGGGATTGGTACCCCTCCACTTT.

The chain employs TRBV6-1 and TRBJ2-6, with D maybe TRBD2 (6 bases). The CDR3 has 18 amino acids. Germline-derived CDR1 and CDR2 are MNHNS and SASEGT. V was clipped by 4 bases and J by 0 bases, with 16 bases between them. The CDR3 region is CASSVPQGLHSGANVLTF. The DNA of the CDR3 is TGTGCCAGCAGTGTCCCCCAGGGACTCCACTCTGGGGCCAACGTCCTGACTTTC.

The chain has TRBV11-2 and TRBJ1-5; D gene unclear. This CDR3 has 14 amino acids. Trimming took off 0 bases at V and 9 bases at J, with 12 bases between the two ends. Per germline, CDR1 SGHAT and CDR2 FQNNGV. CDR3 coding DNA: TGTGCCAGCAGCTTAGATAATCGGGTCGGGCCCCAGCATTTT. This encodes CASSLDNRVGPQHF.

V and J are TRBV12-3 or TRBV12-4 and TRBJ1-1, with D possibly being TRBD1 (5 bases). Trimming shortened V by 5 bases and J by 2 bases, and 24 bases separated the two germline ends. The CDR3 totals 18 residues. The CDR3 reads CASSRYNRGVAGNTEAFF. The CDR3 DNA reads TGTGCCAGCAGTAGGTATAATCGGGGGGTCGCTGGTAACACTGAAGCTTTCTTT.

J is TRBJ1-5 and V is TRBV12-3 or TRBV12-4, with TRBD1 matching over 9 bases. The CDR3 is 15 residues long. V was pared by 1 base and J by 7 bases, with 5 bases of the junction left unmatched. CDR3 sequence: CASSLEDRGRQPQHF. CDR3 nucleotide sequence: TGTGCCAGCAGTTTAGAGGACAGGGGACGGCAGCCCCAGCATTTT.

In nucleotides, the CDR3 is TGTGCCAGCAGCTTATTAGCGGGGGGCCCTTCCTCACGTTACAATGAGCAGTTCTTC. This codes for CASSLLAGGPSSRYNEQFF. The J gene is TRBJ2-1, the V gene TRBV7-2; 10 bases are a match to TRBD2. The CDR3 runs to 19 residues. J lost 4 bases, V lost 2 bases, and 14 bases had no gene match. The V gene's germline CDR1 is SGHTA and CDR2 FQGNSA.

This clonotype is termed medium-sized. V is TRBV20-1 and J is TRBJ1-2; possibly TRBD1 for D (6 bases). The CDR3 runs to 13 residues. The ends were cut back, 3 bases at V and 6 bases at J, with 14 bases in the middle. The germline V gene encodes CDR1 DFQATT and CDR2 SNEGSKA (reference sequence). This CDR3 is CSASRGLGDGYTF. The CDR3 DNA follows: TGCAGTGCTAGCAGGGGTCTAGGGGATGGCTACACCTTC.